These 24 T cell receptor beta chains share one sample of origin, sequenced in a study of blood T cell repertoires in COVID-19. Assay used: immunoSEQ multiplex PCR; TCRdb lists only in-frame clones, some missing. The sample yields approximately 300,000 clones, around 80% seen once. The specimen was peripheral blood. The receptors come from a woman between 50 and 59 years old with acute or convalescent COVID-19.

The V gene is TRBV5-1, the J gene TRBJ1-5; no firm D call. Looked up from germline, CDR1 is SGHRS and CDR2 is YFSETQ. The germline V and J ends were trimmed by 4 bases and 1 base, with 3 bases remaining between them. The CDR3 runs to 12 residues. CDR3 in amino acids: CASSPSNQPQHF. The DNA for the CDR3 is TGCGCCAGCAGCCCAAGCAATCAGCCCCAGCATTTT.

The table lists this clone with a count of one. The chain employs TRBV12-5 and TRBJ2-3, with 10 bases fitting TRBD1. V was clipped by 1 base and J by 2 bases; unmatched bases: 3. Germline lookup yields CDR1 LGHNT and CDR2 FRNRAP. The CDR3 loop spans 16 amino acids. This chain's CDR3 is CASGLGTGGLTDTQYF. CDR3 coding DNA: TGTGCTAGTGGTTTGGGGACAGGGGGACTCACAGATACGCAGTATTTT.

The chain couples TRBV19 to TRBJ1-3, with D unresolved. The CDR3 has 15 amino acids. V lost 3 bases to trimming and J lost 4 bases, with 13 bases between them. Germline V CDR1 and CDR2: LNHDA, SQIVND (reference sequence). CDR3: CASSIDNDIGNTIYF. CDR3 bases: TGTGCCAGTAGTATCGACAACGACATCGGAAACACCATATATTTT.

V and J are TRBV16 and TRBJ2-5; tentative D call: TRBD1 (5 bases). The length of the CDR3 is 14 residues. The germline gives CDR1 KGHSY, CDR2 FQNENV. V gave up 3 bases and J gave up 2 bases, with 10 bases separating them. For the CDR3, the DNA is TGTGCCAGCAGCCAGTCAGGGCCTCAAGAGACCCAGTACTTC. This gives the protein CASSQSGPQETQYF.

The chain joins TRBV6-1 to TRBJ1-5, with 8 positions matching TRBD1. The CDR3 contains 16 residues. Germline CDR1 and CDR2: MNHNS and SASEGT. J lost 5 bases, V lost 4 bases, and 10 bases had no gene match. The CDR3 sequence: CASSVRQGRVDQPQHF. The CDR3 coding sequence is TGTGCCAGCAGTGTGCGACAGGGGAGGGTTGATCAGCCCCAGCATTTT.

The chain uses TRBV7-9 and TRBJ1-1, with TRBD1 matching 7 bases. This CDR3 is 15 amino acids long. The V and J ends lost 2 bases and 1 base, in that order; junction bases with no gene match: 4. Germline-derived CDR1 and CDR2 are SEHNR and FQNEAQ (reference sequence). Written as DNA, the CDR3 is TGTGCCAGCAGCTTAACCGGACAGGCGAACACTGAAGCTTTCTTT. Protein product: CASSLTGQANTEAFF.

This chain connects TRBV4-1 to TRBJ1-4; TRBD1 might be the D (5 bases). The CDR3 is made up of 14 amino acids. V was pared by 4 bases and J by 8 bases, with 14 bases between. CDR1 is MGHRA and CDR2 is YSYEKL in the germline V gene. CDR3: CASSRLRVGEKLFF. The CDR3 DNA follows: TGCGCCAGCAGCCGACTCAGGGTTGGAGAAAAACTGTTTTTT.

In this sample, this clone turned up a few times. The rearrangement joins TRBV7-9 to TRBJ2-3, with D perhaps matching TRBD2 (5 bases). This CDR3 region has 14 residues. Germline lookup yields CDR1 SEHNR and CDR2 FQNEAQ (reference sequence). Between the trimmed V and J ends, which lost 1 base and 5 bases, there was a span of 10 bases. DNA for the CDR3: TGTGCCAGCAGCTTAGGGGGAGCCCAAGATACGCAGTATTTT. Translated, it gives CASSLGGAQDTQYF.

V gene TRBV6-6 combines with J gene TRBJ1-2; D remains unclear. The CDR3 runs to 13 residues. Trimming pared 6 bases from V and 1 base from J, leaving 9 bases between. CDR1 and CDR2 from the germline V gene are MNHNY and SVGAGI (reference sequence). CDR3 nucleotide sequence: TGTGCCAGCAGCGCACAGAATAACTATGGCTACACCTTC. It is translated as CASSAQNNYGYTF.

J is TRBJ2-3 and V is TRBV5-1; 10 bases line up with TRBD2. V shed 4 bases and J 2 bases; nucleotides not matched to a gene: 7. The CDR3 consists of 16 residues. Germline values: CDR1 SGHRS, CDR2 YFSETQ. Here the CDR3 reads CASSTRTSGSTDTQYF. The CDR3 DNA reads TGCGCCAGCAGCACTCGGACTAGCGGTTCCACAGATACGCAGTATTTT.

There are a few counts of this clone. CDR3 sequence: CASSIGWARSTNQPQHF. DNA of the CDR3: TGTGCCAGTAGTATAGGGTGGGCCAGGTCAACAAATCAGCCCCAGCATTTT. The V gene is TRBV19, the J gene TRBJ1-5; D uncertain. Trimming took 1 base from V and 4 from J, leaving 17 bases between them. The CDR3 totals 17 residues. Looked up from germline, CDR1 is LNHDA and CDR2 is SQIVND (reference sequence). The whole variable domain, filled in from reference TRBV19 and TRBJ1-5, reads DGGITQSPKYLFRKEGQNVTLSCEQNLNHDAMYWYRQDPGQGLRLIYYSQIVNDFQKGDIAEGYSVSREKKESFPLTVTSAQKNPTAFYLCASSIGWARSTNQPQHFGDGTRLSIL.

The gene calls are TRBV24-1 and TRBJ1-2, with D perhaps matching TRBD1 (5 bases). Trimming left V 2 bases short and J 4 bases short, with 10 bases between. Looked up from germline, CDR1 is KGHDR and CDR2 is SFDVKD. CDR3 size: 14 residues. The CDR3 DNA reads as TGTGCCACCAGTGATTCAGGGAGGGGCTATGGCTACACCTTC. It translates to CATSDSGRGYGYTF.

This chain uses TRBV3-1 (or the pseudogene TRBV3-2) with TRBJ2-1; 12 bases line up with TRBD2. Unmatched junction bases numbered 7, after V lost 1 base and J lost 3 bases. The germline CDR1 and CDR2 sequences are LGHDT and YNNKEL (reference sequence). This CDR3 has 18 residues. CDR3 DNA sequence: TGTGCCAGCAGCCAAGGTAAATGGACTAGCGGGAACTACAATGAGCAGTTCTTC. Translated: CASSQGKWTSGNYNEQFF.

The V call is TRBV3-1 (or the pseudogene TRBV3-2), the J call TRBJ1-1, with 9 bases lining up with TRBD1. The germline CDR1 and CDR2 sequences are LGHDT and YNNKEL (reference sequence). The CDR3 runs to 15 residues. Trimming removed 5 bases from V and 6 bases from J; junction bases left unmatched: 10. The CDR3 DNA sequence: TGTGCCAGCAGCTCCAAGACAGGGGGAAGCGCTGAAGCTTTCTTT. Translating gives CASSSKTGGSAEAFF.

The chain links TRBV2 to TRBJ1-5; 7 bases are a match to TRBD1. V lost 6 bases to trimming and J lost 3 bases; unmatched junction nucleotides: 5. CDR1 is SNHLY and CDR2 is FYNNEI in the germline V gene. The length of the CDR3 is 14 residues. DNA of the CDR3: TGTGCCAGCAGACTGGGACAGACCAATCAGCCCCAGCATTTT. Protein: CASRLGQTNQPQHF.

V is TRBV7-9 and J is TRBJ1-2; 9 bases agree with TRBD1. This CDR3 spans 15 amino acids. V was clipped by 5 bases and J by 7 bases; unmatched bases: 11. Germline loops: CDR1 SEHNR, CDR2 FQNEAQ (reference sequence). The CDR3 loop is CASSPAPQGAGGYTF. In DNA form, the CDR3 reads TGTGCCAGCAGCCCAGCCCCACAGGGGGCGGGTGGCTACACCTTC. Full variable domain (rest looked up from reference TRBV7-9 and TRBJ1-2): DTGVSQNPRHKITKRGQNVTFRCDPISEHNRLYWYRQTLGQGPEFLTYFQNEAQLEKSRLLSDRFSAERPKGSFSTLEIQRTEQGDSAMYLCASSPAPQGAGGYTFGSGTRLTVV.

This clone has a handful of counts. This chain uses TRBV29-1 with TRBJ1-1; TRBD1 matches 7 bases. CDR1 and CDR2 (germline): SQVTM, ANQGSEA. After removal of 6 bases from V and 1 base from J, the junction contained 5 bases not matched to a gene. The CDR3 consists of 13 residues. DNA of the CDR3: TGCAGCGTGATGCAGGGGGGGAACACTGAAGCTTTCTTT. It specifies CSVMQGGNTEAFF. Full variable domain (outside the CDR3, taken from reference TRBV29-1 and TRBJ1-1): SAVISQKPSRDICQRGTSLTIQCQVDSQVTMMFWYRQQPGQSLTLIATANQGSEATYESGFVIDKFPISRPNLTFSTLTVSNMSPEDSSIYLCSVMQGGNTEAFFGQGTRLTVV.

This clone appeared a single time. V usage is TRBV21-1 and J usage is TRBJ1-2; the table names TRBD1, a call not compared with the DNA. TRBV21-1 is a known pseudogene. This CDR3 contains 20 residues. The CDR3 nucleotides read TGTGCCAGCAGCAAAGAACCTCGACAGAGTCTCTCGAGGTGGATTTATGGCTACACCTTC. It specifies CASSKEPRQSLSRWIYGYTF.

This clone has more than one count but fewer than ten. The chain joins TRBV2 to TRBJ2-3; D may be TRBD2 (6 bases). The germline V and J ends were trimmed by 6 bases and 4 bases, with 17 bases remaining between them. From germline, CDR1 is SNHLY and CDR2 FYNNEI. The CDR3 is 15 residues long. The CDR3 DNA reads as TGTGCCAGCAGAAAAAGGGGTACGGGAGCAGATACGCAGTATTTT. This sequence encodes CASRKRGTGADTQYF.

The rearrangement links TRBV5-5 to TRBJ1-3; 7 nucleotides agree with TRBD1. Germline CDR1 SGHKS, CDR2 YYEKEE (reference sequence). Trimming took 5 bases from V and 2 from J; bases not matched to a gene: 1. The CDR3 sequence is 13 residues long. CDR3 loop: CASSTGAGNTIYF. In nucleotides, the CDR3 is TGTGCCAGCAGTACAGGGGCTGGAAACACCATATATTTT.

The chain recombines TRBV2 with TRBJ1-3; 7 bases are shared with TRBD1. There are 16 residues in the CDR3. J gave up 8 bases and V 7 bases, and 17 bases lay outside the gene matches. Germline V CDR1 and CDR2: SNHLY, FYNNEI. The CDR3 here is CASTRTGQAVGDTIYF. The CDR3 region has the DNA TGTGCCAGCACCCGGACCGGACAGGCCGTAGGGGACACCATATATTTT.

The chain joins TRBV10-3 to TRBJ2-3; 15 bases are shared with TRBD2. The CDR3 has 16 amino acids. Per the germline V gene, CDR1 is ENHRY and CDR2 is SYGVKD. V shed 5 bases and J 3 bases; nucleotides not matched to a gene: 3. The CDR3 region has the DNA TGTGCCATCAGTCCGGGACTAGCGGGAGGAACAGATACGCAGTATTTT. Its translation is CAISPGLAGGTDTQYF.

This clone was found once. The gene calls are TRBV7-9 and TRBJ2-1; D unresolved. Trimming took off 0 bases at V and 5 bases at J, with 11 bases between the two ends. Germline CDR1 SEHNR, CDR2 FQNEAQ (reference sequence). The CDR3 covers 15 residues. CDR3 region: CASSLARSGNNEQFF. CDR3 nucleotide sequence: TGTGCCAGCAGCTTAGCGAGGAGTGGCAACAATGAGCAGTTCTTC.

The CDR3 loop is CASSEGTGGYEQYF. The DNA for the CDR3 is TGTGCCAGCAGTGAGGGGACAGGGGGCTACGAGCAGTACTTC. The gene calls are TRBV6-2 or TRBV6-3 and TRBJ2-7; 11 nucleotides match TRBD1. V lost 5 bases to trimming and J lost 3 bases; unmatched junction nucleotides: 3. The CDR3 contains 14 residues. Germline values: CDR1 MNHEY, CDR2 SVGEGT.